Presented here are 10 T cell receptor beta chains from one specimen sequenced in a study of blood T cell repertoires in COVID-19. TCRdb's copy holds only in-frame clones and misses some; the assay was immunoSEQ multiplex PCR. In the table there are about 140,000 clones, under 90% of which are singletons. The sequenced sample consisted of peripheral blood. The receptors come from a man aged 65-85 years who had recovered from COVID-19.

In the case of this clone: Other DNA sequences of this sample code for an identical CDR3. The chain uses TRBV5-1 and TRBJ2-3; D gene ambiguous. Trimming took 0 bases from V and 3 from J, leaving 8 bases between them. The CDR3 length is 14 residues. The germline V gene has CDR1 SGHRS and CDR2 YFSETQ. In DNA, the CDR3 is TGCGCCAGCAGCTTGGGTGGTAGTACAGATACGCAGTATTTT. It yields the protein CASSLGGSTDTQYF.

The chain links TRBV3-1 (or the pseudogene TRBV3-2) to TRBJ2-2; the match to TRBD2 covers 8 bases. CDR1 LGHDT and CDR2 YNNKEL come from the germline V gene (reference sequence). Trimming at V came to 4 bases and at J to 6 bases, leaving 1 base not matched to a gene. CDR3 size: 13 residues. The CDR3 reads CASSRGRSGELFF. In DNA, the CDR3 is TGTGCCAGCAGCCGCGGGAGGTCCGGGGAGCTGTTTTTT.

V and J are TRBV5-1 and TRBJ2-1; possibly TRBD2 for D (5 bases). The CDR3 extends over 17 amino acids. V shed 0 bases and J shed 7 bases, with 20 bases lying between them. Germline V CDR1 and CDR2: SGHRS, YFSETQ. CDR3 bases: TGCGCCAGCAGCTTGGTAGAGGGCGCTCCAAGTGGGAATGAGCAGTTCTTC. It specifies CASSLVEGAPSGNEQFF.

CDR3 amino acids: CAYTTDSYEQYF. CDR3 DNA sequence: TGTGCCTACACGACTGACTCCTACGAGCAGTACTTC. This sequence joins TRBV30 and TRBJ2-7; D is unresolved. This CDR3 comprises 12 residues. Trimming took 7 bases from V and 0 from J, leaving 10 bases between them. Germline assignment: CDR1 GTSNPN and CDR2 SVGIG (reference sequence).

The chain uses TRBV19 and TRBJ1-2; 7 bases fit TRBD1. Germline-derived CDR1 and CDR2 are LNHDA and SQIVND (reference sequence). The CDR3 loop spans 15 amino acids. With V trimmed by 3 bases and J by 2 bases, 6 bases remained unmatched. CDR3 DNA sequence: TGTGCCAGTAGTATGCAGACAGGGATCAACTATGGCTACACCTTC. Translation: CASSMQTGINYGYTF.

The sample holds one count of this clone. The V call is TRBV14, the J call TRBJ2-7; weak D call: TRBD2 (6 bases). The length of the CDR3 is 15 residues. Trimming cost V 0 bases and J 7 bases, with 16 bases left between them. Germline-derived CDR1 and CDR2 are SGHDN and FVKESK. The CDR3: CASSQDGTLLGEQYF. The CDR3 nucleotides read TGTGCCAGCAGCCAAGACGGGACTCTGTTGGGGGAGCAGTACTTC.

The chain employs TRBV7-3 and TRBJ2-1; 10 bases agree with TRBD2. J lost 6 bases, V lost 1 base, and 3 bases had no gene match. CDR1 and CDR2 from the germline V gene are SGHTA and FQGTGA. CDR3 length: 15 amino acids. The CDR3 DNA is TGTGCCAGCAGCTTAAGGGGACTAGCGTCCAATGAGCAGTTCTTC. This gives the protein CASSLRGLASNEQFF.

In this sample, this clone turned up a few times. The gene calls are TRBV7-9 and TRBJ1-3, with D tentatively TRBD1 (5 bases). The CDR3 loop spans 15 amino acids. The V end was cut by 5 bases, the J end by 0 bases, with 11 bases between. Germline lookup yields CDR1 SEHNR and CDR2 FQNEAQ (reference sequence). CDR3 in amino acids: CASSPGLSSGNTIYF. The CDR3 DNA is TGTGCCAGCAGCCCAGGGTTATCCTCTGGAAACACCATATATTTT.

V is TRBV6-2 or TRBV6-3 and J is TRBJ2-3; 7 bases agree with TRBD1. The germline CDR1 and CDR2 sequences are MNHEY and SVGEGT. The ends lost 1 base at V and 6 bases at J; junction bases unmatched: 7. The CDR3 runs to 15 residues. The CDR3 region has the DNA TGTGCCAGCAGTTACTTAGACAGGGTCAGTGATACGCAGTATTTT. Its translation: CASSYLDRVSDTQYF.

The J gene is TRBJ2-7, the V gene TRBV7-6, with 7 bases identical to TRBD1. Germline V gene sequence: CDR1 SGHVS, CDR2 FNYEAQ. V shed 3 bases, J shed 4 bases, and the junction held 3 bases outside the gene matches. This CDR3 contains 13 residues. The CDR3 DNA reads TGTGCCAGCAGCTTCAACAGGGGTTACGAGCAGTACTTC. Its translation: CASSFNRGYEQYF.